This T cell receptor (beta chain) was identified in a study of response to subunit inactivated influenza vaccine. Findings and caveats of the study: Authors proposed each seasonal influenza vaccination draws in few new T cells.

Germline V gene sequence: CDR1 SGHTA, CDR2 FQGNSA. CDR3 length equals 14 residues. The V and J ends lost 5 bases and 4 bases, in that order; junction bases with no gene match: 1. TCRdb ran MiXCR on the RT-PCR reads and lists one entry per CDR3 protein. Of fewer than 350,000 distinct CDR3 sequences listed, 21% are singletons. In this sample, this clonotype turned up many times. The antigen is undetermined. This clonotype originated in a man between 50 and 69 years old who received an inactivated influenza vaccine. The chain has TRBV7-2 and TRBJ1-4; 10 bases are shared with TRBD1. Source: PBMCs from blood, taken about 20 months after vaccination. The CDR3 DNA is TGTGCCAGCAGCGGGACAGGGGTTAATGAAAAACTGTTTTTT. This gives the protein CASSGTGVNEKLFF.